This section outlines one TCR beta chain sequence together with its context. CDR1 MNHEY and CDR2 SMNVEV come from the germline V gene (reference sequence). V lost 7 bases, J lost 1 base, and 11 bases stayed unmatched. This CDR3 comprises 17 residues. Assay used: immunoSEQ multiplex PCR; TCRdb lists only in-frame clones, some missing. Of about 70,000 clones listed, about 86% were seen once; the top ten hold about 17%. The entry originates in a study of blood T cell repertoires in COVID-19. The TCR sequence derives from a man between 40 and 49 years old with COVID-19, enrolled during active disease. The specimen sequenced was peripheral blood. The chain couples TRBV27 to TRBJ2-5, with 11 positions matching TRBD1. CDR3 coding DNA: TGTGCCAGCACCCCCGATCCCGGGACAGGGGGCCAAGAGACCCAGTACTTC. The encoded protein is CASTPDPGTGGQETQYF.